The next 21 T cell receptor beta chains were all read from a single sample in a study of T cells after yellow fever vaccination. TCRdb independently ran MiXCR on the 5' RACE reads; one entry per CDR3 protein. The sample lists 500,000 to 550,000 distinct CDR3 sequences; around a fifth were seen once. The specimen comprised PBMCs, sampled roughly 20 days after the first yellow fever vaccination. Every receptor here comes from a man in his late teens or twenties who received the YFV17D yellow fever vaccine.

A few counts support this clonotype. V usage is TRBV15 and J usage is TRBJ2-1, with D unclear. The CDR3 covers 13 residues. The germline V gene encodes CDR1 LNHNV and CDR2 YYDKDF (reference sequence). The V gene lost 7 bases and the J gene lost 3 bases, with 10 bases spanning the gap. CDR3 amino acids: CATTTTSYNEQFF. CDR3 nucleotide sequence: TGTGCCACCACCACGACAAGCTACAATGAGCAGTTCTTC.

This chain uses TRBV20-1 with TRBJ2-1, with D possibly being TRBD1 or TRBD2 (5 bases each). From germline, CDR1 is DFQATT and CDR2 SNEGSKA (reference sequence). CDR3 length: 15 amino acids. Deletions cut 3 bases from V and 9 bases from J, with 21 bases between. Written as DNA, the CDR3 is TGCAGTGCTAGGATCCGAGCAGGGAGAGGGTTTGAGCAGTTCTTC. Its protein is CSARIRAGRGFEQFF.

This clonotype was observed a handful of times. The chain carries TRBV20-1 and TRBJ2-1, with D unclear. CDR1 DFQATT and CDR2 SNEGSKA come from the germline V gene (reference sequence). The CDR3 consists of 14 residues. Trimming removed 0 bases from V and 10 bases from J, with 16 bases in between. CDR3 in amino acids: CSARDFSWGFEQFF. In nucleotides, the CDR3 is TGCAGTGCTAGAGATTTTTCTTGGGGTTTCGAGCAGTTCTTC.

The chain recombines TRBV4-3 with TRBJ1-4; 7 positions match TRBD1. This CDR3 contains 15 residues. Trimming took 2 bases from V and 6 from J; bases not matched to a gene: 6. CDR1 and CDR2 (germline): LGHNA, YSLEER. The CDR3 loop is CASSQFGTGDEKLFF. For the CDR3, the DNA is TGCGCCAGCAGCCAATTTGGCACAGGGGATGAAAAACTGTTTTTT.

The chain carries TRBV6-1 and TRBJ2-3; the match to TRBD2 covers 13 bases. J was trimmed by 0 bases and V by 5 bases; bases with no gene match: 11. The CDR3 contains 19 residues. Per germline, CDR1 MNHNS and CDR2 SASEGT. The CDR3: CASSIRLAGGRSSTDTQYF. CDR3 sequence (DNA): TGTGCCAGCAGTATAAGACTAGCGGGGGGACGATCGAGCACAGATACGCAGTATTTT.

This chain joins TRBV7-2 and TRBJ2-1; 8 nucleotides agree with TRBD2. Germline V gene sequence: CDR1 SGHTA, CDR2 FQGNSA. Germline trimming cut 7 bases from V and 9 bases from J; bases unmatched to any gene: 11. This CDR3 contains 14 residues. In nucleotides, the CDR3 is TGTGCCAGCACCGGGAGACTAGCGCTGGGTGAGCAGTTCTTC. Protein product: CASTGRLALGEQFF.

The chain links TRBV7-2 to TRBJ1-6; possible D gene TRBD1, 5 bases. Germline CDR1 is SGHTA and CDR2 is FQGNSA. Trimming removed 6 bases from V and 0 bases from J, with 9 bases in between. The CDR3 covers 15 residues. The DNA for the CDR3 is TGTGCCAGCAGGGGGCTGGTCTCCTATAATTCACCCCTCCACTTT. It yields the protein CASRGLVSYNSPLHF.

This clonotype was recorded once. The CDR3 loop is CASSQSGEKLFF. CDR3 in DNA: TGTGCCAGCAGCCAATCGGGTGAAAAACTGTTTTTT. This sequence joins TRBV3-1 and TRBJ1-4; D gene ambiguous. The CDR3 contains 12 residues. Germline V gene sequence: CDR1 LGHDT, CDR2 YNNKEL (reference sequence). The V end was cut by 2 bases, the J end by 7 bases, with 5 bases between.

This clonotype was counted between two and nine times. This rearrangement joins TRBV4-2 to TRBJ2-7; TRBD1 agrees at 9 bases. This CDR3 region has 16 residues. Germline V CDR1 and CDR2: LGHNA, YNFKEQ. With V trimmed by 1 base and J by 7 bases, 11 bases remained unmatched. CDR3 protein: CASSQGWGQGTGEQYF. The CDR3 DNA reads TGTGCCAGCAGCCAAGGATGGGGACAGGGAACGGGAGAGCAGTACTTC.

The rearrangement links TRBV6-1 to TRBJ1-2; TRBD1 matches at 9 bases. The CDR3 covers 14 residues. Germline CDR1 MNHNS, CDR2 SASEGT. V dropped 6 bases and J dropped 8; count of bases not matched to a gene: 10. Here the CDR3 DNA reads TGTGCCAGCAGCCCCGACAGGGGGAACGGAGGCTACACCTTC. As protein: CASSPDRGNGGYTF.

This clonotype appeared a few times. The chain couples TRBV12-3 or TRBV12-4 to TRBJ2-3, with D perhaps TRBD1 or TRBD2 (5 bases each). The CDR3 has 14 residues. With 6 bases removed from V and 5 bases from J, the gap between germline ends came to 15 bases. The CDR3 sequence is CASRPGAKGDTQYF. Here the CDR3 DNA reads TGTGCCAGCAGACCCGGGGCTAAGGGAGATACGCAGTATTTT.

This clonotype occurred a few times. V gene TRBV6-4 combines with J gene TRBJ2-1; TRBD2 matches 14 bases. The CDR3 length is 15 residues. Germline CDR1 and CDR2: MRHNA and SNTAGT. V dropped 5 bases and J dropped 6; count of bases not matched to a gene: 3. CDR3 in DNA: TGTGCCAGCAGTACGACTAGCGGGGGGGCCAATGAGCAGTTCTTC. Protein: CASSTTSGGANEQFF.

V and J are TRBV5-1 and TRBJ2-1, with 9 nucleotides matching TRBD1. Looked up from germline, CDR1 is SGHRS and CDR2 is YFSETQ. The CDR3 is 14 amino acids. V was pared by 2 bases and J by 8 bases, with 5 bases of the junction left unmatched. The CDR3 loop is CASSLRDRADEQFF. The CDR3, as DNA: TGCGCCAGCAGCTTACGGGACAGGGCCGATGAGCAGTTCTTC.

The chain has TRBV5-1 and TRBJ1-1; weak D call: TRBD1 (5 bases). Trimming removed 4 bases at V and 4 bases at J, with 14 bases between. The CDR3 extends over 14 amino acids. Germline lookup yields CDR1 SGHRS and CDR2 YFSETQ. This CDR3 is CASSRYRSGTEAFF. The CDR3, as DNA: TGCGCCAGCAGCAGGTACAGGTCGGGCACTGAAGCTTTCTTT. Supplemented by reference TRBV5-1 and TRBJ1-1, the full variable domain reads KAGVTQTPRYLIKTRGQQVTLSCSPISGHRSVSWYQQTPGQGLQFLFEYFSETQRNKGNFPGRFSGRQFSNSRSEMNVSTLELGDSALYLCASSRYRSGTEAFFGQGTRLTVV.

V and J are TRBV7-2 and TRBJ2-7; D is undetermined. Trimming took 2 bases from V and 2 from J, leaving 7 bases between them. The CDR3 extends over 13 amino acids. Germline CDR1 SGHTA, CDR2 FQGNSA. CDR3 DNA sequence: TGTGCCAGCAGCTTAACAAATGCCTACGAGCAGTACTTC. Amino acid sequence: CASSLTNAYEQYF.

The sample holds a few counts of this clonotype. This rearrangement joins TRBV30 to TRBJ2-6, with 9 positions matching TRBD1. J gave up 4 bases and V 4 bases, and 8 bases lay outside the gene matches. The CDR3 is made up of 16 amino acids. Germline V lookup: CDR1 GTSNPN, CDR2 SVGIG (reference sequence). This CDR3 is CAWTRDRVLGANVLTF. The DNA of the CDR3 is TGTGCCTGGACAAGGGACAGGGTGCTCGGGGCCAACGTCCTGACTTTC.

The chain combines TRBV7-2 with TRBJ2-1; D not certain. Trimming shortened V by 1 base and J by 6 bases, and 10 bases separated the two germline ends. This CDR3 spans 14 amino acids. Germline V gives CDR1 SGHTA, CDR2 FQGNSA. In nucleotides, the CDR3 is TGTGCCAGCAGCTTAGAGCCTTTGGCCAATGAGCAGTTCTTC. It translates to CASSLEPLANEQFF. The whole variable domain, filled in from reference TRBV7-2 and TRBJ2-1, reads GAGVSQSPSNKVTEKGKDVELRCDPISGHTALYWYRQSLGQGLEFLIYFQGNSAPDKSGLPSDRFSAERTGGSVSTLTIQRTQQEDSAVYLCASSLEPLANEQFFGPGTRLTVL.

The chain links TRBV3-1 to TRBJ2-3; D could derive from TRBD1 or TRBD2 (5 bases each). Trimming left V 3 bases short and J 2 bases short, with 15 bases between. The CDR3 consists of 16 residues. Germline values: CDR1 LGHDT, CDR2 YNNKEL (reference sequence). The DNA for the CDR3 is TGTGCCAGCAGCCAGGGGGAAGCAGCCACCACAGATACGCAGTATTTT. It codes for CASSQGEAATTDTQYF.

This chain links TRBV7-8 with TRBJ2-7, with D unclear. V was clipped by 1 base and J by 6 bases, with 10 bases between them. The CDR3 has 13 amino acids. Looked up from germline, CDR1 is SGHVS and CDR2 is FQNEAQ. This CDR3 reads CASSLVGFAEQYV. For the CDR3, the DNA is TGTGCCAGCAGCTTAGTGGGCTTCGCCGAGCAGTACGTC.

This clonotype has more than one count but fewer than ten. The chain joins TRBV12-5 to TRBJ2-3, with D unresolved. This CDR3 has 11 amino acids. V lost 3 bases to trimming and J lost 11 bases, with 9 bases between them. Germline lookup yields CDR1 LGHNT and CDR2 FRNRAP. The DNA for the CDR3 is TGTGCTAGTGGTTTAGACTCTAGGCAGTATTTT. Protein: CASGLDSRQYF.

There are a few counts of this clonotype. This rearrangement joins TRBV7-9 to TRBJ2-2, with 9 nucleotides matching TRBD1. The germline gives CDR1 SEHNR, CDR2 FQNEAQ (reference sequence). This CDR3 has 15 amino acids. CDR3 protein: CAADGTGLNTGELFF. DNA of the CDR3: TGTGCTGCGGATGGGACAGGGCTGAACACCGGGGAGCTGTTTTTT.